The following is a TCR beta chain sequence with its context. This sample was taken from a study of blood T cell repertoires in COVID-19. About the study: There were acute and convalescent COVID-19 samples, and they came from the United States, Italy and Spain. The analysed material was cDNA or gDNA that came from T cells, B-cell-depleted T cells, or PBMCs.

Sequencing was performed with immunoSEQ multiplex PCR; in TCRdb, only in-frame clones are kept and a portion is missing. Among roughly 150,000 clones listed, about 83% were seen once. The receptor comes from a human donor in a cohort sampled during active COVID-19. The specimen sequenced was peripheral blood.

CDR3: CSVNPTGADEQYF. Written as DNA, the CDR3 is TGCAGCGTGAACCCAACAGGGGCGGACGAGCAGTACTTC. This chain links TRBV29-1 with TRBJ2-7, with 7 bases identical to TRBD1. Germline-derived CDR1 and CDR2 are SQVTM and ANQGSEA. The CDR3 sequence is 13 residues long. V lost 6 bases, J lost 5 bases, and 10 bases stayed unmatched.